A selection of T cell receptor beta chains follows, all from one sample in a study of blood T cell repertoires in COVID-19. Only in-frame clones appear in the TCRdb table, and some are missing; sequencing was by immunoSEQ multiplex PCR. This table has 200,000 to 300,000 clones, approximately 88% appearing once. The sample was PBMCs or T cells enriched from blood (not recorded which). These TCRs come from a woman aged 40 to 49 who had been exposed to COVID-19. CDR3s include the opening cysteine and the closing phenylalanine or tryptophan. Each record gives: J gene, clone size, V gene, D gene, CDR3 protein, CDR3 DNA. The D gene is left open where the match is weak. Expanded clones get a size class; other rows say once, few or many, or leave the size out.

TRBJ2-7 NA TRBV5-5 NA CASSLPGGLSYEQYF TGTGCCAGCAGCTTGCCCGGGGGTCTCTCCTACGAGCAGTACTTC
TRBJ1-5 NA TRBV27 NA CASSSRRGSPNQPQHF TGTGCCAGCAGTTCACGGAGGGGTAGCCCCAATCAGCCCCAGCATTTT
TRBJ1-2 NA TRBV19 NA CASSIRRSHNYGYTF TGTGCCAGTAGTATACGGAGGAGTCACAACTATGGCTACACCTTC
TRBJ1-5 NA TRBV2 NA CASNKGAVGGQPQHF TGTGCCAGCAATAAAGGGGCCGTGGGGGGTCAGCCCCAGCATTTT
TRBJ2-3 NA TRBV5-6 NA CASSLLAATQYF TGTGCCAGCAGCTTGCTCGCGGCTACGCAGTATTTT
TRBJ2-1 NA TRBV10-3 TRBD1 CAISADRGNEQFF TGTGCCATCAGTGCGGACAGGGGCAATGAGCAGTTCTTC
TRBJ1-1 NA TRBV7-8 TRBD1 CASSPQGALPNTEAFF TGTGCCAGCAGCCCCCAGGGGGCCCTACCGAACACTGAAGCTTTCTTT
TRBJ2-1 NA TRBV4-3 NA CASSQDRGGAGEQFF TGCGCCAGCAGCCAAGATCGGGGTGGCGCGGGTGAGCAGTTCTTC
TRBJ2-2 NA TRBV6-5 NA CASSLDWEDTGELFF TGTGCCAGCAGTTTAGACTGGGAGGACACCGGGGAGCTGTTTTTT
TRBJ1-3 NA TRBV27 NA CASNLTGPGNTIYF TGTGCCAGCAACCTAACAGGGCCGGGAAACACCATATATTTT
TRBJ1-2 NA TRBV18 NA CANSRLGAQGGYTF TGTGCCAACTCCCGATTAGGTGCCCAGGGGGGCTACACCTTC
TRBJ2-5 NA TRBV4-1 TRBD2 CASSQTGLAGDLAYQETQYF TGCGCCAGCAGCCAAACGGGACTAGCGGGAGACTTGGCGTACCAAGAGACCCAGTACTTC
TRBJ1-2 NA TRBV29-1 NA CSVERGLHTF TGCAGCGTTGAAAGGGGCCTACATACCTTC
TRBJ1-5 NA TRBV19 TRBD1 CASSEEDRANQPQHF TGTGCCAGTAGTGAGGAGGACAGGGCGAATCAGCCCCAGCATTTT
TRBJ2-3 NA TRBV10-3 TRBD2 CATGGRADTDTQYF TGTGCCACGGGCGGGAGGGCCGATACAGATACGCAGTATTTT
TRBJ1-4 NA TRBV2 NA CASRQDTAMEKLFF TGTGCCAGCAGACAGGACACCGCAATGGAAAAACTGTTTTTT
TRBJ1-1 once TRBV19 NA CASSPIVGNTEAFF TGTGCCAGTAGTCCCATCGTCGGGAACACTGAAGCTTTCTTT
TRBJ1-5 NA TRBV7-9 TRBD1 CASSGTANQPQHF TGTGCCAGCAGCGGGACAGCGAATCAGCCCCAGCATTTT
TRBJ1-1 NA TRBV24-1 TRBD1 CATRRDSGEAFF TGTGCCACCAGAAGGGACAGCGGTGAAGCTTTCTTT
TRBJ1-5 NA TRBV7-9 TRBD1 CASSETGSNQPQHF TGTGCCAGCAGTGAGACAGGGTCCAATCAGCCCCAGCATTTT
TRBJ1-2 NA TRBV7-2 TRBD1 CASSFYSRTGSGYTF TGTGCCAGCAGCTTTTATTCCAGGACAGGGAGTGGCTACACCTTC
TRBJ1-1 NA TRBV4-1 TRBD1 CASSQDKGQHYTEAFF TGCGCCAGCAGCCAAGATAAGGGACAGCACTACACTGAAGCTTTCTTT
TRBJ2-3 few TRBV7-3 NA CASSAGPTDTQYF TGTGCCAGCAGCGCGGGGCCCACAGATACGCAGTATTTT
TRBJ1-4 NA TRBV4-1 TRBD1 CASSQGQGPTNEKLFF TGCGCCAGCAGCCAGGGACAGGGGCCGACTAATGAAAAACTGTTTTTT
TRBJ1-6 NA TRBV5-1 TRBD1 CASSTDPGQGYSPLHF TGCGCCAGCAGCACCGACCCGGGACAGGGGTATTCACCCCTCCACTTT
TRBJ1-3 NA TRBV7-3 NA CASSLQGSGNTIYF TGTGCCAGCAGCTTACAGGGATCTGGAAACACCATATATTTT
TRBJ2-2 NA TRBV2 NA CASSPGQGNTGELFF TGTGCCAGCAGTCCAGGGCAGGGTAACACCGGGGAGCTGTTTTTT
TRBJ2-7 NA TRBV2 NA CASSAHSYEQYF TGTGCCAGCAGTGCCCACTCCTACGAGCAGTACTTC
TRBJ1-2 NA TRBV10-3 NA CAISESGRGYTF TGTGCCATCAGTGAGTCAGGGAGGGGCTACACCTTC
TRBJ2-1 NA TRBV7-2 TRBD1 CASSPWDSYNEQFF TGTGCCAGCAGCCCGTGGGACAGCTACAATGAGCAGTTCTTC
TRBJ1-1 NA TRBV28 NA CASTEGGDTEAFF TGTGCCAGCACCGAGGGAGGAGACACTGAAGCTTTCTTT